Given below is one T cell receptor beta chain in context. No antigen is known for it. This record belongs to a study of cytomegalovirus exposure and HLA in healthy donors. Findings and caveats of the study: In a later analysis, at a false discovery rate of 0.05, 15,000 to 20,000 TCR beta sequences matched HLA alleles.

PCR used 60 Vbeta primers and 13 Jbeta primers. Assay used: immunoSEQ multiplex PCR; TCRdb lists only in-frame clones, some missing. The profile covers over 150,000 clones, with under 70% appearing a single time and around 3% taken by the ten largest. Germline V CDR1 and CDR2: MNHEY, SMNVEV (reference sequence). J gave up 3 bases and V 1 base, and 10 bases lay outside the gene matches. The CDR3 runs to 17 residues. The receptor was isolated from a woman between 40 and 50 years old in good health and CMV-seropositive. The sample was PBMCs. The chain is built from TRBV27 and TRBJ2-3; TRBD2 matches at 7 bases. CDR3 protein: CASSLLPAGSRTDTQYF. CDR3 sequence (DNA): TGTGCCAGCAGTTTATTACCAGCGGGGAGTAGGACAGATACGCAGTATTTT.